The next 27 T cell receptor beta chains were all read from a single sample in a study of blood T cell repertoires in COVID-19. This table comes from immunoSEQ multiplex PCR, and its TCRdb copy is limited to in-frame clones, with some not included. This sample has over 55,000 clones, with 91% found just once. Sequenced: peripheral blood. The receptor source for this set is a man in his 60s with acute or convalescent COVID-19.

The V and J genes are TRBV11-3 and TRBJ2-5; 14 positions agree with TRBD2. The V segment lost 0 bases and the J segment 3 bases; nucleotides outside the gene matches: 3. The CDR3 loop spans 17 amino acids. Germline values: CDR1 SGHNT, CDR2 YENEEA. As DNA, the CDR3 is TGTGCCAGCAGCTTAGATTCGGGACTAGCGGGAGAAGAGACCCAGTACTTC. Translated: CASSLDSGLAGEETQYF. The full variable domain, its missing parts supplied by reference TRBV11-3 and TRBJ2-5, is EAGVVQSPRYKIIEKKQPVAFWCNPISGHNTLYWYLQNLGQGPELLIRYENEEAVDDSQLPKDRFSAERLKGVDSTLKIQPAELGDSAVYLCASSLDSGLAGEETQYFGPGTRLLVL.

The chain is built from TRBV19 and TRBJ1-5; 11 bases line up with TRBD1. CDR3 length: 17 residues. Germline values: CDR1 LNHDA, CDR2 SQIVND (reference sequence). The trim removed 3 bases at V and 7 bases at J, leaving 11 bases unmatched. CDR3 nucleotide sequence: TGTGCCAGTAGTATCCGTGGACAGGGGGCCTCGAGCCAGCCCCAGCATTTT. This codes for CASSIRGQGASSQPQHF.

The J gene is TRBJ2-5, the V gene TRBV5-4; possible D gene TRBD2, 6 bases. This CDR3 is built from 15 residues. Germline values: CDR1 SGHNT, CDR2 YYREEE (reference sequence). The V end was cut by 0 bases, the J end by 2 bases, with 11 bases between. The CDR3 region is CASSLELAPQETQYF. CDR3 bases: TGTGCCAGCAGCTTGGAGCTAGCGCCGCAAGAGACCCAGTACTTC.

The DNA of the CDR3 is TGTGCCAGTAGATACGGACTAGGTACCTACAATGAGCAGTTCTTC. Amino acids: CASRYGLGTYNEQFF. This chain links TRBV19 with TRBJ2-1; 7 bases fit TRBD2. The CDR3 extends over 15 amino acids. J lost 2 bases, V lost 6 bases, and 7 bases had no gene match. Germline CDR1 and CDR2: LNHDA and SQIVND (reference sequence). Complete variable domain (other parts from reference TRBV19 and TRBJ2-1): DGGITQSPKYLFRKEGQNVTLSCEQNLNHDAMYWYRQDPGQGLRLIYYSQIVNDFQKGDIAEGYSVSREKKESFPLTVTSAQKNPTAFYLCASRYGLGTYNEQFFGPGTRLTVL.

This clone was detected only a few times. V usage is TRBV19 and J usage is TRBJ1-1; 9 positions match TRBD1. Germline V gene data show CDR1 as LNHDA and CDR2 as SQIVND (reference sequence). The V segment lost 7 bases and the J segment 1 base; nucleotides outside the gene matches: 10. This CDR3 is 16 amino acids long. In DNA, the CDR3 is TGTGCCAGTACCAAGACAGGGGGTATCCAGAACACTGAAGCTTTCTTT. Its translation: CASTKTGGIQNTEAFF.

This clone appeared a single time. V usage is TRBV30 and J usage is TRBJ2-7; 8 bases line up with TRBD1. In germline, CDR1 is GTSNPN, CDR2 SVGIG (reference sequence). The CDR3 loop spans 17 amino acids. With V trimmed by 0 bases and J by 0 bases, 10 bases remained unmatched. Written as DNA, the CDR3 is TGTGCCTGGAGTGTACCTTACCCAACAGGGGGCTCCTACGAGCAGTACTTC. Its protein is CAWSVPYPTGGSYEQYF.

This clone was detected once. The chain recombines TRBV5-1 with TRBJ2-1, with 7 nucleotides matching TRBD1. There are 16 residues in the CDR3. After removal of 4 bases from V and 5 bases from J, the junction contained 12 bases not matched to a gene. Germline loops: CDR1 SGHRS, CDR2 YFSETQ. Written as DNA, the CDR3 is TGCGCCAGCAGCCAACAGGGGACATCTACTAACAATGAGCAGTTCTTC. This codes for CASSQQGTSTNNEQFF.

The DNA of the CDR3 is TGTGCCAGCACCACCGGCGGAGACGAGCAGTACTTC. This codes for CASTTGGDEQYF. The rearrangement links TRBV28 to TRBJ2-7; D uncertain. Deletions cut 7 bases from V and 5 bases from J, with 12 bases between. Germline CDR1 is MDHEN and CDR2 is SYDVKM. CDR3 length: 12 residues.

The chain joins TRBV13 to TRBJ2-7; possibly TRBD2 for D (5 bases). Germline loops: CDR1 PRHDT, CDR2 FYEKMQ (reference sequence). V was trimmed by 5 bases and J by 2 bases, leaving 10 bases between them. The CDR3 runs 13 residues. The DNA of the CDR3 is TGTGCCAGCAGCCCCCTGGGAGCCTACGAGCAGTACTTC. This translates into CASSPLGAYEQYF.

The chain combines TRBV7-3 with TRBJ2-5; D unresolved. The germline gives CDR1 SGHTA, CDR2 FQGTGA. The CDR3 runs 15 residues. The V end lost 4 bases, the J end lost 0 bases, and 12 bases lay between the germline ends. The CDR3 protein is CASSSRGRYQETQYF. For the CDR3, the DNA is TGTGCCAGCAGCTCCCGAGGCCGGTACCAAGAGACCCAGTACTTC.

This chain joins TRBV19 and TRBJ2-3; the match to TRBD2 covers 10 bases. With V trimmed by 6 bases and J by 4 bases, 7 bases remained unmatched. This CDR3 region has 15 residues. CDR1 LNHDA and CDR2 SQIVND come from the germline V gene (reference sequence). The CDR3 spells CASSSSGRGSDTQYF. CDR3 sequence (DNA): TGTGCCAGTAGCTCTAGCGGGAGAGGGTCAGATACGCAGTATTTT.

The gene calls are TRBV14 and TRBJ2-3; 15 bases match TRBD2. Trimming cost V 5 bases and J 4 bases; bases outside gene matches: 7. Germline values: CDR1 SGHDN, CDR2 FVKESK. This CDR3 comprises 17 residues. Here the CDR3 reads CASSWGLAGGFPDTQYF. CDR3 nucleotide sequence: TGTGCCAGCAGCTGGGGACTAGCGGGAGGCTTCCCAGATACGCAGTATTTT.

This chain uses TRBV24-1 with TRBJ1-5; TRBD1 agrees at 11 bases. Per the germline V gene, CDR1 is KGHDR and CDR2 is SFDVKD. This CDR3 has 14 residues. Germline trimming cut 7 bases from V and 5 bases from J; bases unmatched to any gene: 3. The CDR3 loop reads CATRGQGVDQPQHF. CDR3 bases: TGTGCCACCAGGGGACAGGGGGTCGATCAGCCCCAGCATTTT.

This chain uses TRBV27 with TRBJ2-7; 11 nucleotides align to TRBD2. CDR1 is MNHEY and CDR2 is SMNVEV in the germline V gene (reference sequence). V shed 4 bases and J 2 bases; nucleotides not matched to a gene: 4. The CDR3 has 15 residues. The CDR3 here is CASSSGTSGTYEQYF. CDR3 DNA: TGTGCCAGCAGTTCAGGGACTAGCGGTACCTACGAGCAGTACTTC.

The chain is built from TRBV4-3 and TRBJ2-7, with TRBD1 identical over 8 bases. This CDR3 has 17 amino acids. The ends lost 0 bases at V and 3 bases at J; junction bases unmatched: 10. The V gene's germline CDR1 is LGHNA and CDR2 YSLEER. CDR3 region: CASSQDTPGQVYYEQYF. DNA for the CDR3: TGCGCCAGCAGCCAAGATACTCCGGGACAGGTGTACTACGAGCAGTACTTC.

V and J are TRBV7-9 and TRBJ1-1, with D unclear. Germline CDR1 is SEHNR and CDR2 is FQNEAQ (reference sequence). The V and J ends lost 2 bases and 2 bases respectively, with 12 bases between them. The CDR3 is 15 residues long. The chain's CDR3 is CASSLMAGFNTEAFF. CDR3 nucleotide sequence: TGTGCCAGCAGCTTAATGGCAGGTTTCAACACTGAAGCTTTCTTT. Looking up the rest from reference TRBV7-9 and TRBJ1-1 gives the full variable domain: DTGVSQNPRHKITKRGQNVTFRCDPISEHNRLYWYRQTLGQGPEFLTYFQNEAQLEKSRLLSDRFSAERPKGSFSTLEIQRTEQGDSAMYLCASSLMAGFNTEAFFGQGTRLTVV.

This chain links TRBV28 with TRBJ1-1, with a weak D call TRBD1 (5 bases). This CDR3 is 15 amino acids long. Germline V gene sequence: CDR1 MDHEN, CDR2 SYDVKM. Trimming cost V 6 bases and J 5 bases, with 19 bases left between them. CDR3 in amino acids: CASSQPSGRGTEAFF. The CDR3 region has the DNA TGTGCCAGCAGCCAACCATCCGGGCGGGGGACTGAAGCTTTCTTT.

The V and J genes are TRBV5-1 and TRBJ2-3, with 11 bases fitting TRBD2. CDR3 size: 14 residues. CDR1 and CDR2 (germline): SGHRS, YFSETQ. V shed 4 bases, J shed 5 bases, and the junction held 3 bases outside the gene matches. The CDR3 protein is CASSLAGGRDTQYF. The CDR3 coding sequence is TGCGCCAGCAGCCTAGCGGGAGGTAGAGATACGCAGTATTTT.

This rearrangement joins TRBV28 to TRBJ2-1, with 10 positions matching TRBD2. Germline CDR1 reads MDHEN; CDR2 reads SYDVKM. CDR3 length equals 15 residues. J lost 7 bases, V lost 5 bases, and 8 bases had no gene match. CDR3 residues: CASSELAGKGNEQFF. The CDR3, as DNA: TGTGCCAGCAGTGAACTAGCGGGAAAGGGGAATGAGCAGTTCTTC.

The rearrangement joins TRBV28 to TRBJ2-2; 7 bases line up with TRBD2. The germline CDR1 and CDR2 sequences are MDHEN and SYDVKM. This CDR3 has 16 amino acids. V dropped 1 base and J dropped 4; count of bases not matched to a gene: 6. The CDR3 nucleotides are TGTGCCAGCAGTTTATACGGGGGAGGGCCCACCGGGGAGCTGTTTTTT. Amino acid sequence: CASSLYGGGPTGELFF.

J is TRBJ2-2 and V is TRBV7-3, with D possibly matching TRBD1 (5 bases). V dropped 0 bases and J dropped 0 bases, with 8 bases sitting between them. The germline V gene has CDR1 SGHTA and CDR2 FQGTGA. The CDR3 has 16 amino acids. Here the CDR3 reads CASSLTGPANTGELFF. CDR3 nucleotide sequence: TGTGCCAGCAGCTTAACGGGGCCCGCGAACACCGGGGAGCTGTTTTTT.

The genes are TRBV12-3 or TRBV12-4 and TRBJ1-1; D unclear. The CDR3 is 13 amino acids. Trimming pared 6 bases from V and 1 base from J, leaving 9 bases between. CDR3 nucleotide sequence: TGTGCCAGCAGCCCTCAGTCGAACACTGAAGCTTTCTTT. Residues: CASSPQSNTEAFF.

The V gene is TRBV7-9, the J gene TRBJ1-1; D is possibly TRBD1 (5 bases). Per germline, CDR1 SEHNR and CDR2 FQNEAQ (reference sequence). The V end lost 5 bases, the J end lost 8 bases, and 9 bases lay between the germline ends. This CDR3 contains 11 residues. The CDR3 DNA follows: TGTGCCAGCAGCCCACAGGTAGAAGCTTTCTTT. This codes for CASSPQVEAFF.

This rearrangement joins TRBV7-6 to TRBJ2-7; 7 positions match TRBD2. In germline, CDR1 is SGHVS, CDR2 FNYEAQ. This CDR3 region has 15 residues. The V segment lost 6 bases and the J segment 2 bases; nucleotides outside the gene matches: 10. The chain's CDR3 is CASSFLADKPYEQYF. The CDR3 coding sequence is TGTGCCAGCAGTTTCCTAGCGGATAAACCCTACGAGCAGTACTTC.

This clone has only a few counts. The rearrangement joins TRBV4-2 to TRBJ2-1; 7 nucleotides match TRBD2. The CDR3 has 16 amino acids. Germline loops: CDR1 LGHNA, CDR2 YNFKEQ. J lost 5 bases, V lost 4 bases, and 11 bases had no gene match. This CDR3 is CASSLSAGVRNNEQFF. CDR3 nucleotides: TGTGCCAGCAGCCTCTCGGCGGGAGTGAGGAACAATGAGCAGTTCTTC.

This clone was counted a single time. This rearrangement joins TRBV4-1 to TRBJ2-7, with 8 bases identical to TRBD2. This CDR3 comprises 15 residues. V lost 0 bases, J lost 1 base, and 2 bases stayed unmatched. Germline V gene data show CDR1 as MGHRA and CDR2 as YSYEKL. The CDR3 DNA reads TGCGCCAGCAGCCAAGACCCGGGGGGGTCCTACGAGCAGTACTTC. Translation: CASSQDPGGSYEQYF.

This chain uses TRBV27 with TRBJ1-5, with 8 bases fitting TRBD1. V lost 3 bases and J lost 6; bases outside the gene matches: 4. The CDR3 has 14 amino acids. Germline V gives CDR1 MNHEY, CDR2 SMNVEV (reference sequence). CDR3 nucleotide sequence: TGTGCCAGCAGTTTCAGGGGGCGCGTTCAGCCCCAGCATTTT. Its protein product is CASSFRGRVQPQHF.